A selection of T cell receptor beta chains follows, all from one sample in a study of shared clonotypes between healthy human individuals. Generated by immunoSEQ multiplex PCR, the TCRdb table keeps only in-frame clones and is missing some. The repertoire holds around 1.6 million clones, with approximately 98% as singletons. Sequences were obtained from naive CD4+ T cells sorted from blood. These receptors were collected from a man aged 30 to 39 in good health. Each CDR3 is given with its conserved first and last residue. The D gene is left open where the match is weak. Size is omitted from some rows. Given values are once, few, many or a class for expanded clones.

d_call: NA
clone_size: NA
v_call: TRBV5-4
j_call: TRBJ2-3
cdr3_aa: CASSRGGVITDTQYF
cdr3_nt: TGTGCCAGCAGCAGGGGCGGGGTCATCACAGATACGCAGTATTTT

d_call: NA
clone_size: NA
v_call: TRBV7-9
j_call: TRBJ1-3
cdr3_aa: CASSRTVTGNTIYF
cdr3_nt: TGTGCCAGCAGCCGGACAGTAACTGGAAACACCATATATTTT

d_call: NA
clone_size: NA
v_call: TRBV20-1
j_call: TRBJ2-5
cdr3_aa: CSAREETQYF
cdr3_nt: TGCAGTGCTAGAGAGGAGACCCAGTACTTC

d_call: TRBD1
clone_size: NA
v_call: TRBV5-1
j_call: TRBJ1-3
cdr3_aa: CASSTGGSGNTIYF
cdr3_nt: TGCGCCAGCAGCACAGGGGGATCTGGAAACACCATATATTTT

d_call: TRBD1
clone_size: once
v_call: TRBV6-6
j_call: TRBJ2-1
cdr3_aa: CASRATRDRDYNEQFF
cdr3_nt: TGTGCCAGCAGGGCGACACGGGACAGGGACTACAATGAGCAGTTCTTC

d_call: TRBD1
clone_size: NA
v_call: TRBV18
j_call: TRBJ2-5
cdr3_aa: CASSPPRTGSQETQYF
cdr3_nt: TGTGCCAGCTCACCACCCCGGACAGGTAGCCAAGAGACCCAGTACTTC

d_call: NA
clone_size: NA
v_call: TRBV6-1
j_call: TRBJ2-7
cdr3_aa: CASSEAWGGDEQYF
cdr3_nt: TGTGCCAGCAGTGAAGCTTGGGGGGGCGACGAGCAGTACTTC

d_call: NA
clone_size: NA
v_call: TRBV9
j_call: TRBJ1-1
cdr3_aa: CASSVAGDTEAFF
cdr3_nt: TGTGCCAGCAGCGTAGCCGGTGACACTGAAGCTTTCTTT

d_call: TRBD1
clone_size: NA
v_call: TRBV9
j_call: TRBJ2-5
cdr3_aa: CASSPWTGGEETQYF
cdr3_nt: TGTGCCAGCAGCCCTTGGACAGGGGGCGAAGAGACCCAGTACTTC

d_call: NA
clone_size: NA
v_call: TRBV29-1
j_call: TRBJ1-5
cdr3_aa: CSVEDPLQTGPQHF
cdr3_nt: TGCAGCGTTGAAGATCCTCTGCAGACCGGCCCCCAGCATTTT

d_call: NA
clone_size: NA
v_call: TRBV7-2
j_call: TRBJ2-7
cdr3_aa: CASSPARVRPSSYEQYF
cdr3_nt: TGTGCCAGCAGCCCCGCCCGTGTCCGTCCGAGCTCCTACGAGCAGTACTTC

d_call: TRBD1
clone_size: NA
v_call: TRBV27
j_call: TRBJ1-5
cdr3_aa: CASSLGQGANQPQHF
cdr3_nt: TGTGCCAGCAGCCTCGGACAGGGGGCAAATCAGCCCCAGCATTTT

d_call: NA
clone_size: NA
v_call: TRBV29-1
j_call: TRBJ2-3
cdr3_aa: CSVVAGVADTQYF
cdr3_nt: TGCAGCGTTGTGGCAGGGGTTGCAGATACGCAGTATTTT

d_call: NA
clone_size: NA
v_call: TRBV5-6
j_call: TRBJ2-5
cdr3_aa: CASSLRDLRTQYF
cdr3_nt: TGTGCCAGCAGCTTGAGGGATCTGAGGACCCAGTACTTC

d_call: NA
clone_size: once
v_call: TRBV6-6
j_call: TRBJ2-7
cdr3_aa: CASSYPRGRHYEQYF
cdr3_nt: TGTGCCAGCAGTTACCCAAGGGGGAGACACTACGAGCAGTACTTC

d_call: NA
clone_size: once
v_call: TRBV19
j_call: TRBJ2-1
cdr3_aa: CASSTGVADEQFF
cdr3_nt: TGTGCCAGTAGTACCGGGGTGGCCGATGAGCAGTTCTTC

d_call: NA
clone_size: NA
v_call: TRBV28
j_call: TRBJ2-7
cdr3_aa: CASTADRLSYEQYF
cdr3_nt: TGTGCCAGCACCGCTGACAGGCTGTCCTACGAGCAGTACTTC

d_call: NA
clone_size: NA
v_call: TRBV19
j_call: TRBJ2-1
cdr3_aa: CASSFYTSNSYNEQFF
cdr3_nt: TGTGCCAGTAGTTTCTACACTAGTAACTCCTACAATGAGCAGTTCTTC

d_call: TRBD1
clone_size: NA
v_call: TRBV27
j_call: TRBJ2-7
cdr3_aa: CASSTTGGEQYF
cdr3_nt: TGTGCCAGCAGTACCACAGGGGGCGAGCAGTACTTC

d_call: NA
clone_size: NA
v_call: TRBV11-1
j_call: TRBJ2-7
cdr3_aa: CASSLGGSGLHSYEQYF
cdr3_nt: TGTGCCAGCAGCTTGGGTGGTAGCGGCCTCCATTCCTACGAGCAGTACTTC

d_call: NA
clone_size: NA
v_call: TRBV27
j_call: TRBJ1-1
cdr3_aa: CASSLDRFDTEAFF
cdr3_nt: TGTGCCAGCAGTTTAGACCGGTTTGACACTGAAGCTTTCTTT

d_call: NA
clone_size: NA
v_call: TRBV9
j_call: TRBJ1-1
cdr3_aa: CASSVTGTPGTEAFF
cdr3_nt: TGTGCCAGCAGCGTGACCGGGACCCCCGGGACTGAAGCTTTCTTT

d_call: TRBD1
clone_size: NA
v_call: TRBV18
j_call: TRBJ1-4
cdr3_aa: CASSPTGVTNEKLFF
cdr3_nt: TGTGCCAGCTCACCCACAGGGGTAACTAATGAAAAACTGTTTTTT

d_call: NA
clone_size: NA
v_call: TRBV14
j_call: TRBJ2-5
cdr3_aa: CASSQTENQETQYF
cdr3_nt: TGTGCCAGCAGCCAGACAGAAAACCAAGAGACCCAGTACTTC

d_call: NA
clone_size: NA
v_call: TRBV23-1
j_call: TRBJ2-7
cdr3_aa: CASSQWGISYEQYF
cdr3_nt: TGCGCCAGCAGTCAATGGGGGATATCCTACGAGCAGTACTTC

d_call: NA
clone_size: NA
v_call: TRBV15
j_call: TRBJ1-1
cdr3_aa: CATSRSLANTEAFF
cdr3_nt: TGTGCCACCAGCAGATCGCTGGCGAACACTGAAGCTTTCTTT

d_call: NA
clone_size: NA
v_call: TRBV25-1
j_call: TRBJ2-3
cdr3_aa: CASSESRVADTQYF
cdr3_nt: TGTGCCAGCAGTGAATCGCGGGTCGCAGATACGCAGTATTTT

d_call: NA
clone_size: NA
v_call: TRBV7-9
j_call: TRBJ2-2
cdr3_aa: CASSLVRSHQTGELFF
cdr3_nt: TGTGCCAGCAGCTTAGTCCGATCACACCAGACCGGGGAGCTGTTTTTT

d_call: NA
clone_size: NA
v_call: TRBV14
j_call: TRBJ2-3
cdr3_aa: CASSQGWGSWSSSDTQYF
cdr3_nt: TGTGCCAGCAGCCAAGGATGGGGGTCCTGGAGTAGTTCGGATACGCAGTATTTT

d_call: TRBD1
clone_size: NA
v_call: TRBV10-3
j_call: TRBJ2-7
cdr3_aa: CAISLRDSSYEQYF
cdr3_nt: TGTGCCATCAGTCTCCGGGACAGCTCCTACGAGCAGTACTTC

d_call: NA
clone_size: NA
v_call: TRBV23-1
j_call: TRBJ2-7
cdr3_aa: CASSHPGVDYEQYF
cdr3_nt: TGCGCCAGCAGTCACCCGGGAGTAGACTACGAGCAGTACTTC

d_call: NA
clone_size: NA
v_call: TRBV7-9
j_call: TRBJ2-1
cdr3_aa: CASSRDISVEFF
cdr3_nt: TGTGCCAGCAGCCGTGACATCTCCGTTGAGTTCTTC

d_call: TRBD2
clone_size: once
v_call: TRBV11-3
j_call: TRBJ2-1
cdr3_aa: CASSLGGGLAGELGYNEQFF
cdr3_nt: TGTGCCAGCAGCTTAGGAGGGGGACTAGCGGGAGAGCTGGGATACAATGAGCAGTTCTTC

d_call: TRBD2
clone_size: NA
v_call: TRBV9
j_call: TRBJ2-3
cdr3_aa: CASSRGGGLATDTQYF
cdr3_nt: TGTGCCAGCAGCAGAGGTGGGGGACTAGCGACAGATACGCAGTATTTT

d_call: NA
clone_size: NA
v_call: TRBV30
j_call: TRBJ2-6
cdr3_aa: CAWSVGLLSSGANVLTF
cdr3_nt: TGTGCCTGGAGTGTGGGCCTGCTCAGCTCTGGGGCCAACGTCCTGACTTTC

d_call: NA
clone_size: NA
v_call: TRBV2
j_call: TRBJ1-5
cdr3_aa: CASSGQDNQPQHF
cdr3_nt: TGTGCCAGCAGTGGACAGGACAATCAGCCCCAGCATTTT

d_call: TRBD1
clone_size: NA
v_call: TRBV28
j_call: TRBJ1-5
cdr3_aa: CASSLPRDRGKHF
cdr3_nt: TGTGCCAGCAGTTTACCCCGGGACAGGGGCAAGCATTTT

d_call: NA
clone_size: NA
v_call: TRBV5-5
j_call: TRBJ2-1
cdr3_aa: CASSLVFTRGNDEQFF
cdr3_nt: TGTGCCAGCAGCTTGGTTTTCACCAGGGGAAACGACGAGCAGTTCTTC

d_call: NA
clone_size: NA
v_call: TRBV19
j_call: TRBJ2-7
cdr3_aa: CASSIRGSSYEQYF
cdr3_nt: TGTGCCAGTAGTATTCGGGGAAGCTCCTACGAGCAGTACTTC

d_call: TRBD2
clone_size: NA
v_call: TRBV5-1
j_call: TRBJ2-5
cdr3_aa: CASSPSEGGPRKETQYF
cdr3_nt: TGCGCCAGCAGCCCCTCGGAGGGAGGGCCCCGAAAAGAGACCCAGTACTTC

d_call: TRBD1
clone_size: NA
v_call: TRBV19
j_call: TRBJ2-7
cdr3_aa: CASSIVGQGVDEQYF
cdr3_nt: TGTGCCAGTAGTATAGTTGGACAGGGTGTTGACGAGCAGTACTTC

d_call: NA
clone_size: NA
v_call: TRBV9
j_call: TRBJ2-2
cdr3_aa: CASSVRVQTGGSNTGELFF
cdr3_nt: TGTGCCAGCAGCGTAAGGGTTCAGACAGGAGGATCGAACACCGGGGAGCTGTTTTTT

d_call: NA
clone_size: NA
v_call: TRBV1
j_call: TRBJ2-5
cdr3_aa: CTSSQERLGGSWETQYF
cdr3_nt: TGCACCAGCAGCCAAGAACGCCTTGGGGGGAGTTGGGAGACCCAGTACTTC

d_call: NA
clone_size: NA
v_call: TRBV30
j_call: TRBJ1-4
cdr3_aa: CAWSDRAEKLFF
cdr3_nt: TGTGCCTGGAGTGATCGGGCCGAAAAACTGTTTTTT

d_call: TRBD2
clone_size: NA
v_call: TRBV29-1
j_call: TRBJ2-7
cdr3_aa: CSVSGTSLYEQYF
cdr3_nt: TGCAGCGTTTCGGGGACTAGCTTGTACGAGCAGTACTTC

d_call: TRBD2
clone_size: NA
v_call: TRBV4-1
j_call: TRBJ2-5
cdr3_aa: CASSQVVAGGPTQETQYF
cdr3_nt: TGCGCCAGCAGCCAGGTGGTAGCGGGAGGGCCCACTCAAGAGACCCAGTACTTC

d_call: TRBD1
clone_size: NA
v_call: TRBV5-4
j_call: TRBJ2-1
cdr3_aa: CASSPRTGAYNEQFF
cdr3_nt: TGTGCCAGCAGCCCCCGGACAGGGGCGTACAATGAGCAGTTCTTC

d_call: NA
clone_size: NA
v_call: TRBV29-1
j_call: TRBJ2-5
cdr3_aa: CSVVNDGETQYF
cdr3_nt: TGCAGCGTTGTCAATGATGGGGAGACCCAGTACTTC